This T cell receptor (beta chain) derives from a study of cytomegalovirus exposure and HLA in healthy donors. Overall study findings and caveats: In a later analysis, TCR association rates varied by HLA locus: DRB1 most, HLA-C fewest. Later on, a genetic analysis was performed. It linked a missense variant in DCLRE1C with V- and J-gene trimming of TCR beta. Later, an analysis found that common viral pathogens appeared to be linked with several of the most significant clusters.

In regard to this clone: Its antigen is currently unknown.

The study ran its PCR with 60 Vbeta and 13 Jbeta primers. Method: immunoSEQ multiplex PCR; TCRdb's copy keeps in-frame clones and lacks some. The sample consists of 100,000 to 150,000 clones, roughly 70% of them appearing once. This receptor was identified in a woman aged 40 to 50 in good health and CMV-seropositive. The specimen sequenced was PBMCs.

The CDR3 DNA reads TGTGCCAGCAGCGGGCCAGGTCGCAATCAGCCCCAGCATTTT. It codes for CASSGPGRNQPQHF. This rearrangement joins TRBV5-6 to TRBJ1-5; D unclear. Trimming left V 4 bases short and J 2 bases short, with 10 bases between. CDR1 SGHDT and CDR2 YYEEEE come from the germline V gene. The CDR3 loop spans 14 amino acids.